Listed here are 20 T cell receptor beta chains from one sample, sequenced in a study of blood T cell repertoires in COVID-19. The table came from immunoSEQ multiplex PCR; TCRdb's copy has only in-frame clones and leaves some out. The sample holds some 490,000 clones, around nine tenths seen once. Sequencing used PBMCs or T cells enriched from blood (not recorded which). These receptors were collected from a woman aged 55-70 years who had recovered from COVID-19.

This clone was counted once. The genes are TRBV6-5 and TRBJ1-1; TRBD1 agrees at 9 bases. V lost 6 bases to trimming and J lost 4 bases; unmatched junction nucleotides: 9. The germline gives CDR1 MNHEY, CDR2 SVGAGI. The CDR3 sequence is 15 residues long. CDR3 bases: TGTGCCAGCAGAACACAGGGGGCCTTTCCCACTGAAGCTTTCTTT. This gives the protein CASRTQGAFPTEAFF.

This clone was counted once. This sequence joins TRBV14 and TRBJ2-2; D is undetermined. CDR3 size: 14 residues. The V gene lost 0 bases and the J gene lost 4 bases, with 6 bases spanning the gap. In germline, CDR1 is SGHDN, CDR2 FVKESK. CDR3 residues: CASSQEWATGELFF. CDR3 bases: TGTGCCAGCAGCCAAGAGTGGGCCACCGGGGAGCTGTTTTTT.

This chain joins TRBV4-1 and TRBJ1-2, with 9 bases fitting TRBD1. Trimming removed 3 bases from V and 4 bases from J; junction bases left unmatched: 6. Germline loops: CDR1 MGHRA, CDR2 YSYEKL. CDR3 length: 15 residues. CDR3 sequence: CASSQTTGGGYGYTF. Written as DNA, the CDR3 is TGCGCCAGCAGCCAGACGACAGGGGGGGGCTATGGCTACACCTTC.

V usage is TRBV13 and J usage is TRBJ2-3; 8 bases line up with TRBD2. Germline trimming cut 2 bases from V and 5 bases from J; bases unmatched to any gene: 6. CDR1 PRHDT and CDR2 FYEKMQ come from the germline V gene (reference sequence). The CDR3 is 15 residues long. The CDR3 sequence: CASSLLRGDRDTQYF. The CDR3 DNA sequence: TGTGCCAGCAGCTTACTGCGGGGGGATAGAGATACGCAGTATTTT.

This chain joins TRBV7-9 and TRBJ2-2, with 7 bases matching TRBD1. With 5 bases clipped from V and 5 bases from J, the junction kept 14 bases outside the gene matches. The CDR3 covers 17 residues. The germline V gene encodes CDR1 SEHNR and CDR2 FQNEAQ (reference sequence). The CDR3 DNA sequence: TGTGCCAGCAGCCTTTTGATGAGACAGGGATTAACCGGGGAGCTGTTTTTT. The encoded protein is CASSLLMRQGLTGELFF.

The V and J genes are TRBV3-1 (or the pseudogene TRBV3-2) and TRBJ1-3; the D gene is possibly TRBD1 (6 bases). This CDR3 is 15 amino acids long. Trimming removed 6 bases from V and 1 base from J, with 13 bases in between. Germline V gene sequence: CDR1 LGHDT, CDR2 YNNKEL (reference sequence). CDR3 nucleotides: TGTGCCAGCAGACAAACAGGGTTTTCTGGAAACACCATATATTTT. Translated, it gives CASRQTGFSGNTIYF.

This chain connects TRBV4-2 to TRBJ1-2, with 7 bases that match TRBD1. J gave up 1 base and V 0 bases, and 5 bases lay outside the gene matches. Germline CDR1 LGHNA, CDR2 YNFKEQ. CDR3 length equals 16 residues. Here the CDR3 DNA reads TGTGCCAGCAGCCAAGATAAAACAGGGGTTAACTATGGCTACACCTTC. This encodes CASSQDKTGVNYGYTF.

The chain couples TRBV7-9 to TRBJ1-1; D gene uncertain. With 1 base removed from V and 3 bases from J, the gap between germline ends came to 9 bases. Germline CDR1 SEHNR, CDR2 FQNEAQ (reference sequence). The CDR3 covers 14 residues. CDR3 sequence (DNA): TGTGCCAGCAGCTTAGAGTGGGCCCACACTGAAGCTTTCTTT. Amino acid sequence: CASSLEWAHTEAFF.

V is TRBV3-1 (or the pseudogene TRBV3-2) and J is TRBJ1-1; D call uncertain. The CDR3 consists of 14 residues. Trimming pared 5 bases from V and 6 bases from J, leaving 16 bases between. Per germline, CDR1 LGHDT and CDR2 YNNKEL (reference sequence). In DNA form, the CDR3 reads TGTGCCAGCAGCGCAAGGCGAGGAGGCGCTGAAGCTTTCTTT. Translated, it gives CASSARRGGAEAFF.

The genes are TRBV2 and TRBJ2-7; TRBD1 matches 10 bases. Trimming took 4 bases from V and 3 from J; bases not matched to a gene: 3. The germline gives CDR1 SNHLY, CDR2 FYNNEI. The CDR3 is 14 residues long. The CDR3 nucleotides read TGTGCCAGCAGTGCTCGGGACAGGGGCTACGAGCAGTACTTC. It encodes CASSARDRGYEQYF.

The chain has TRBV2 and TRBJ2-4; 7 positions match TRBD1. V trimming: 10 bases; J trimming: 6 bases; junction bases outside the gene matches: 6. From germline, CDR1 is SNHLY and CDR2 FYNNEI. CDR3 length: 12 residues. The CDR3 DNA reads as TGTGCCACTTGGACAGGCCTAAACATTCAGTACTTC. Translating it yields CATWTGLNIQYF.

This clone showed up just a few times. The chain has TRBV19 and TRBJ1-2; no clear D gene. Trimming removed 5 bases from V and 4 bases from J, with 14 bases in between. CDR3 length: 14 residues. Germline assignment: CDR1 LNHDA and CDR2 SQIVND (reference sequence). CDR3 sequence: CASSRQRASYGYTF. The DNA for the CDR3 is TGTGCCAGTAGTCGCCAGAGGGCCTCCTATGGCTACACCTTC.

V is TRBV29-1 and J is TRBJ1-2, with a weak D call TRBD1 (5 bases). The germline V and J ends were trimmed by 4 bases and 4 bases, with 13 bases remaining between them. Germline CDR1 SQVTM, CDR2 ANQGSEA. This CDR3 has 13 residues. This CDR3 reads CSVGAAGFYGYTF. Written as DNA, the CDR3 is TGCAGCGTTGGAGCAGCAGGGTTCTATGGCTACACCTTC.

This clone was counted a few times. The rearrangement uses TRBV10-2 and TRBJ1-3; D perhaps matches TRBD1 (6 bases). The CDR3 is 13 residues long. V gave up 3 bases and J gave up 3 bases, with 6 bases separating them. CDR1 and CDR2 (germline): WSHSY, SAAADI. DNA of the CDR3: TGCGCCAGCAGTGAACAGGGTGGAAACACCATATATTTT. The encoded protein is CASSEQGGNTIYF.

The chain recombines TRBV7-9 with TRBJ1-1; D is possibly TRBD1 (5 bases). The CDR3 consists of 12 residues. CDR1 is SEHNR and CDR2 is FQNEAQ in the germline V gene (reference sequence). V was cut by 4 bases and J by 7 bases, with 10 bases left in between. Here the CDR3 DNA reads TGTGCCAGCAGCTACATGGGGGGTGAAGCTTTCTTT. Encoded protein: CASSYMGGEAFF.

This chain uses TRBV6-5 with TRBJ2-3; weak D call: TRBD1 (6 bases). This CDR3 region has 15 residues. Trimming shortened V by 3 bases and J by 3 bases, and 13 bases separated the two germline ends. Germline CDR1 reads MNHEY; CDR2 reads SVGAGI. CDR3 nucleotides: TGTGCCAGCAGTTATGGGACAACACATACAGATACGCAGTATTTT. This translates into CASSYGTTHTDTQYF.

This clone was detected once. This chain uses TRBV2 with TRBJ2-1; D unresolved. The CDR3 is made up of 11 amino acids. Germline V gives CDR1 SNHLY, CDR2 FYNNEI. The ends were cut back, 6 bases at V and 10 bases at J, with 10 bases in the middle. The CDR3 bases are TGTGCCAGCAGCCGATTTGGCGAGCAGTTCTTC. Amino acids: CASSRFGEQFF.

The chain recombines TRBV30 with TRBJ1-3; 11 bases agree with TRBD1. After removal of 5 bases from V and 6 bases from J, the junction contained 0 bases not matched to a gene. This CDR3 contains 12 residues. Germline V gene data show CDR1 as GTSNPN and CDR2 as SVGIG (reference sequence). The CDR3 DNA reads TGTGCCTGGGGACAGGGGGCAAACACCATATATTTT. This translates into CAWGQGANTIYF.

CDR3 bases: TGTGCCAGCCGGACTGTCCACAATGAGCAGTTCTTC. Protein: CASRTVHNEQFF. The chain joins TRBV6-5 to TRBJ2-1; tentatively, D is TRBD2 (5 bases). Trimming removed 8 bases at V and 5 bases at J, with 10 bases between. From germline, CDR1 is MNHEY and CDR2 SVGAGI. The CDR3 is 12 amino acids.

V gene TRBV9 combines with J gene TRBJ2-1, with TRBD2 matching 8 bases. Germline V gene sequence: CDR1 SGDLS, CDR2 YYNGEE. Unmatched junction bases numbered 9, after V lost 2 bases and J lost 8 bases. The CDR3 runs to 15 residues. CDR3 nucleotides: TGTGCCAGCAGCGTCACCGGGACTAGGGGTGATGAGCAGTTCTTC. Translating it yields CASSVTGTRGDEQFF.